This TCR beta chain comes out of a study of blood T cell repertoires in COVID-19. For the study at large: Whether acute or convalescent, the COVID-19 samples came from the United States, Italy and Spain.

Some clones are missing from TCRdb's copy, which holds only in-frame ones; the method was immunoSEQ multiplex PCR. The data contain about 93,000 clones, 75% to 90% of them singletons. CDR3 length: 13 residues. V dropped 5 bases and J dropped 2 bases, with 10 bases sitting between them. CDR1 is SEHNR, CDR2 FQNEAQ, per germline (reference sequence). Sequenced input: peripheral blood. This receptor was taken from a human donor with active COVID-19. The donor label of this sample is uncertain. V and J are TRBV7-9 and TRBJ2-7; D may be TRBD2 (6 bases). The CDR3: CASSPAGPYEQYF. In DNA, the CDR3 is TGTGCCAGCAGCCCCGCGGGGCCCTACGAGCAGTACTTC.